This T cell receptor beta chain derives from a study of spatial heterogeneity in lung cancer. Time point denoted: sample taken at primary tumor resection. Germline CDR1 MDHEN, CDR2 SYDVKM. Trimming removed 3 bases from V and 7 bases from J; junction bases left unmatched: 2. The length of the CDR3 is 12 residues. TCRdb recomputed calls from the 5' RACE reads with MiXCR, one row per CDR3 protein. This sample has roughly 18,000 distinct CDR3 sequences, with roughly 7% found just once. Overall study results and limits: The study found that expanded intratumoral alpha and beta TCR counts tracked tumor mutation counts.

This clonotype turned up a few times. Its target is not known. The rearrangement links TRBV28 to TRBJ1-1, with 7 bases identical to TRBD1. Sequencing used lung tumor tissue, obtained at surgery. The TCR was taken from a female donor with early-stage non-small cell lung cancer. Here the CDR3 reads CASSLGQREAFF. In DNA form, the CDR3 reads TGTGCCAGCAGTTTGGGACAGCGTGAAGCTTTCTTT.